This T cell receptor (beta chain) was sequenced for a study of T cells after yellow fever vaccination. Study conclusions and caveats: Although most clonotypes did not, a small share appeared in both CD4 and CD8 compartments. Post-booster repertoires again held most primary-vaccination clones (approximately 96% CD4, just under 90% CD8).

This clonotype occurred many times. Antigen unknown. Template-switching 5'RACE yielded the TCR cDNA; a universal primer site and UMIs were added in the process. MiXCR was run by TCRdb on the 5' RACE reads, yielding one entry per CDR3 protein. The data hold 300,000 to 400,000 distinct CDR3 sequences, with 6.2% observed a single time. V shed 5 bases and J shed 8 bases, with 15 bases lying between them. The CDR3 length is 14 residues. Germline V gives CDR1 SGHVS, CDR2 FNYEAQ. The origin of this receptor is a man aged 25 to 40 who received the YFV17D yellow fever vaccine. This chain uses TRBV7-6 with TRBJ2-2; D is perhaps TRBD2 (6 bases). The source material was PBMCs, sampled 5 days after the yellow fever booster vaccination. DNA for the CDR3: TGTGCCAGCAGCCCAACCGGCGGGGTTGGGGAGCTGTTTTTT. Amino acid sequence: CASSPTGGVGELFF.